Listed below are T cell receptor beta chains from one sample, sequenced in a study of healthy donors' naive CD4 and CD8 T cells. Each CDR3 protein is one row after TCRdb ran MiXCR on the reads. The sample records about 200,000 distinct CDR3 sequences, about four fifths being singletons. The source material was naive CD4+ and CD8+ T cells sorted from blood, pooled from several donors. These receptors came from a pool of human donors in good health; the sample pools cells from several healthy donors. The CDR3 runs from the conserved cysteine through the conserved F or W. The D gene is left open where the match is weak. Clone size, where shown, is once, few, many, or a class for clones that have expanded.

>NA|TRBV6-5|NA|TRBJ1-1
CASSYGTGQAFF
TGTGCCAGCAGTTACGGAACGGGTCAGGCTTTCTTT
>few|TRBV20-1|NA|TRBJ2-3
CSASGQRGITDTQYF
TGCAGTGCTAGTGGACAGCGGGGAATAACAGATACGCAGTATTTT
>NA|TRBV12-3/TRBV12-4|TRBD1|TRBJ1-1
CASRVNRGQDEAFF
TGTGCCAGCAGAGTTAACAGGGGTCAGGATGAAGCTTTCTTT
>NA|TRBV6-6|NA|TRBJ1-2
CASTFLQGFYGYTF
TGTGCCAGCACTTTCCTACAGGGCTTCTATGGCTACACCTTC
>few|TRBV6-6|NA|TRBJ1-2
CASSPGTDPWGYTF
TGTGCCAGCAGTCCCGGGACGGACCCGTGGGGCTACACCTTC
>NA|TRBV6-2/TRBV6-3|NA|TRBJ2-2
CASSHRDTNTGELFF
TGTGCCAGCAGCCACAGGGATACGAACACCGGGGAGCTGTTTTTT
>NA|TRBV5-1|TRBD1|TRBJ2-5
CASSLAWDRGPETQYF
TGTGCCAGCAGCTTGGCCTGGGACAGGGGGCCAGAGACCCAGTACTTC
>once|TRBV6-5|TRBD1|TRBJ2-1
CASSNDRGNNEQFF
TGTGCCAGCAGTAATGACAGGGGGAACAATGAGCAGTTCTTC
>NA|TRBV18|NA|TRBJ2-3
CASSPQEGSTDTQYF
TGTGCCAGCTCACCGCAGGAGGGTAGCACAGATACGCAGTATTTT
>NA|TRBV6-2/TRBV6-3|TRBD1|TRBJ1-1
CASSYGQGEVMNTEAFF
TGTGCCAGCAGTTACGGGCAGGGGGAGGTTATGAACACTGAAGCTTTCTTT
>NA|TRBV6-5|NA|TRBJ1-1
CASRIRQGRTEAFF
TGTGCCAGCAGAATCAGGCAGGGAAGGACTGAAGCTTTCTTT
>few|TRBV29-1|NA|TRBJ2-3
CSVGLLVADTQYF
TGCAGCGTTGGCCTCCTAGTTGCGGATACGCAGTATTTT
>NA|TRBV20-1|TRBD1|TRBJ1-2
CSARAPTGELIYGYTF
TGCAGTGCTAGAGCCCCGACAGGGGAACTGATTTATGGCTACACCTTC
>NA|TRBV29-1|TRBD1|TRBJ2-7
CSGGDRIYEQYF
TGCAGCGGTGGGGACAGAATCTACGAGCAGTACTTC
>NA|TRBV19|NA|TRBJ2-1
CASSKAGTREQFF
TGTGCCAGTAGTAAGGCCGGGACGCGTGAGCAGTTCTTC
>NA|TRBV29-1|NA|TRBJ2-1
CSVALVGNEQFF
TGCAGCGTCGCTTTAGTGGGCAATGAGCAGTTCTTC
>NA|TRBV20-1|TRBD1|TRBJ2-7
CSATPGQGRYEQYF
TGCAGTGCTACGCCGGGACAGGGAAGGTACGAGCAGTACTTC
>NA|TRBV5-1|NA|TRBJ1-1
CASSPTGMNTEAFF
TGCGCCAGCAGCCCAACAGGGATGAACACTGAAGCTTTCTTT
>NA|TRBV12-3/TRBV12-4|TRBD1|TRBJ1-1
CASSWPGQGAPEAFF
TGTGCCAGCAGTTGGCCGGGACAGGGGGCACCTGAAGCTTTCTTT
>NA|TRBV29-1|TRBD1|TRBJ1-2
CSAEDRVGYGYTF
TGCAGCGCCGAAGACAGGGTTGGCTATGGCTACACCTTC
>NA|TRBV29-1|NA|TRBJ2-4
CSVRGRLAKNIQYF
TGCAGCGTCCGCGGACGGCTAGCCAAAAACATTCAGTACTTC
>few|TRBV29-1|TRBD2|TRBJ2-7
CSAGLAGDYEQYF
TGCAGCGCAGGACTAGCGGGGGACTACGAGCAGTACTTC
>once|TRBV29-1|NA|TRBJ2-1
CSVEWVRESSYNEQFF
TGCAGCGTTGAATGGGTTAGGGAGAGCTCCTACAATGAGCAGTTCTTC
>NA|TRBV29-1|NA|TRBJ2-5
CSVGSRLQETQYF
TGCAGCGTTGGTAGTAGGCTCCAAGAGACCCAGTACTTC
>NA|TRBV30|TRBD1|TRBJ2-7
CAWSIRWAGQGGFYEQYF
TGTGCCTGGAGTATACGATGGGCCGGACAGGGCGGTTTTTACGAGCAGTACTTC
>NA|TRBV21-1|NA|TRBJ1-1
CASSKGGGTGGRAFF
TGTGCCAGCAGCAAAGGAGGAGGGACGGGAGGAAGAGCTTTCTTT
>NA|TRBV29-1|NA|TRBJ2-1
CSGDLAGLKAQFF
TGCAGCGGCGACCTGGCCGGCCTGAAGGCGCAGTTCTTC
>NA|TRBV28|NA|TRBJ1-5
CASRLTGQPQHF
TGTGCCAGCAGATTGACAGGCCAGCCCCAGCATTTT
>NA|TRBV29-1|NA|TRBJ2-2
CSAGGNGELFF
TGCAGCGCTGGGGGGAACGGGGAGCTGTTTTTT
>NA|TRBV5-4|NA|TRBJ1-1
CASSSVPNTEAFF
TGTGCCAGCAGCTCCGTTCCGAACACTGAAGCTTTCTTT
>few|TRBV10-3|NA|TRBJ1-5
CAISQGPNQPQHF
TGTGCCATCAGCCAGGGGCCTAATCAGCCCCAGCATTTT
>once|TRBV6-5|TRBD2|TRBJ2-1
CASSYGGSVHEQFF
TGTGCCAGTAGTTACGGCGGGAGTGTACATGAGCAGTTCTTC
>NA|TRBV6-5|NA|TRBJ2-1
CASSYTRGPYNEQFF
TGTGCCAGCAGTTACACCCGGGGCCCATACAATGAGCAGTTCTTC
>NA|TRBV28|NA|TRBJ1-1
CASSLNLLGDTEAFF
TGTGCCAGCAGTTTAAACCTACTTGGGGACACTGAAGCTTTCTTT
>NA|TRBV29-1|NA|TRBJ1-1
CSVVHRENTEAFF
TGCAGCGTTGTTCACAGGGAGAACACTGAAGCTTTCTTT
>few|TRBV6-5|NA|TRBJ1-1
CASSYYPNTEAFF
TGTGCCAGCAGTTATTACCCGAACACTGAAGCTTTCTTT
>once|TRBV6-1|NA|TRBJ2-1
CASKDGPGSNEQFF
TGTGCCAGCAAAGACGGGCCAGGGTCCAATGAGCAGTTCTTC
>NA|TRBV30|NA|TRBJ1-6
CAWSVPTSGNSPLHF
TGTGCCTGGAGTGTACCCACATCGGGGAATTCACCCCTCCACTTT
>NA|TRBV10-3|NA|TRBJ2-1
CAISGGDNEQFF
TGTGCCATCAGCGGGGGAGACAATGAGCAGTTCTTC
>NA|TRBV29-1|TRBD1|TRBJ2-1
CSEIAAGQGYNEQFF
TGCAGCGAAATTGCGGCGGGACAGGGGTACAATGAGCAGTTCTTC
>NA|TRBV6-2/TRBV6-3|TRBD2|TRBJ2-5
CASSYGTSWETQYF
TGTGCCAGCAGTTACGGGACTAGTTGGGAGACCCAGTACTTC
>NA|TRBV5-6|TRBD1|TRBJ1-1
CASSLAIAGGRTEAFF
TGTGCCAGCAGCTTGGCGATAGCAGGGGGCAGAACTGAAGCTTTCTTT
>NA|TRBV29-1|NA|TRBJ1-5
CSASLGPINQPQHF
TGCAGCGCCTCCCTTGGACCGATAAATCAGCCCCAGCATTTT
>NA|TRBV11-2|NA|TRBJ2-5
CASSLAAAQETQYF
TGTGCCAGCAGCTTAGCAGCGGCACAAGAGACCCAGTACTTC
>NA|TRBV20-1|NA|TRBJ1-1
CNARKGLNTEAFF
TGCAATGCTCGTAAGGGCCTGAACACTGAAGCTTTCTTT
>NA|TRBV29-1|TRBD2|TRBJ2-7
CSVGNWREYYEQYF
TGCAGCGTGGGGAATTGGCGGGAGTATTACGAGCAGTACTTC
>NA|TRBV29-1|TRBD2|TRBJ2-7
CSGRGGREQYF
TGCAGCGGGAGGGGCGGGAGGGAACAGTACTTC
>NA|TRBV27|TRBD1|TRBJ2-3
CASTGPSRGRITDTQYF
TGTGCCAGCACTGGCCCGTCCAGGGGGCGCATCACAGATACGCAGTATTTT
>NA|TRBV13|TRBD2|TRBJ2-7
CASSLGRREGLYEQYF
TGTGCCAGCAGCTTAGGAAGGCGGGAGGGCCTCTACGAGCAGTACTTC
>NA|TRBV29-1|TRBD2|TRBJ2-1
CSVEATIIAGGDYNEQFF
TGCAGCGTTGAAGCAACTATTATAGCGGGAGGCGACTACAATGAGCAGTTCTTC